This passage covers 15 T cell receptor beta chains from one sample sequenced in a study of CD8 T cells in ankylosing spondylitis. Findings and caveats of the study: Within ankylosing spondylitis blood, a TCR beta motif made up of eight or nine highly homologous variants appeared to be characteristic.

MiXCR was run by TCRdb on the 5' RACE reads, yielding one entry per CDR3 protein. The sample records roughly 490,000 distinct CDR3 sequences, over 4% being singletons. No cognate antigen is known for these TCRs. The sequencing sample was made of blood, either unsorted or a sorted T cell fraction (not recorded which). All receptors derive from a male donor with ankylosing spondylitis.

This clonotype was recorded many times. V usage is TRBV2 and J usage is TRBJ2-2, with D possibly being TRBD1 (5 bases). The ends were cut back, 7 bases at V and 6 bases at J, with 9 bases in the middle. Per the germline V gene, CDR1 is SNHLY and CDR2 is FYNNEI. There are 12 residues in the CDR3. In nucleotides, the CDR3 is TGTGCCAGCAAACAGGACGCCGGGGAGCTGTTTTTT. As protein: CASKQDAGELFF.

This clonotype was counted a few times. V gene TRBV10-3 combines with J gene TRBJ2-5; 15 bases agree with TRBD2. Germline V gene data show CDR1 as ENHRY and CDR2 as SYGVKD. This CDR3 is 15 amino acids long. V dropped 11 bases and J dropped 5; count of bases not matched to a gene: 9. CDR3 loop: CAVGLAGGTRETQYF. As DNA, the CDR3 is TGTGCCGTTGGACTAGCGGGGGGGACGCGGGAGACCCAGTACTTC.

This clonotype was seen many times. The chain couples TRBV12-3 or TRBV12-4 to TRBJ2-1, with a possible D match to TRBD1 (6 bases). This CDR3 has 15 residues. With 3 bases removed from V and 4 bases from J, the gap between germline ends came to 13 bases. The CDR3 loop is CASSFGTIEYNEQFF. The CDR3 DNA sequence: TGTGCCAGCAGTTTCGGGACAATAGAATACAATGAGCAGTTCTTC.

In this sample, this clonotype turned up many times. The chain uses TRBV20-1 and TRBJ1-1, with D possibly matching TRBD1 (5 bases). The V gene lost 2 bases and the J gene lost 3 bases, with 10 bases spanning the gap. Germline V gene data show CDR1 as DFQATT and CDR2 as SNEGSKA (reference sequence). The length of the CDR3 is 13 residues. The CDR3 spells CSARLDSYTEAFF. The CDR3 bases are TGCAGTGCTAGACTAGACAGTTACACTGAAGCTTTCTTT.

This clonotype showed up many times. The rearrangement joins TRBV5-6 to TRBJ2-7; D remains unclear. The CDR3 contains 13 residues. Trimming removed 0 bases at V and 7 bases at J, with 11 bases between. Per the germline V gene, CDR1 is SGHDT and CDR2 is YYEEEE. CDR3 sequence: CASSLGLRWEQYF. DNA for the CDR3: TGTGCCAGCAGCTTGGGACTCCGTTGGGAGCAGTACTTC.

This clonotype was found many times. The genes are TRBV7-2 and TRBJ1-4, with D possibly being TRBD1 (5 bases). Deletions cut 3 bases from V and 0 bases from J, with 8 bases between. The CDR3 has 15 residues. CDR1 is SGHTA and CDR2 is FQGNSA in the germline V gene. The CDR3 bases are TGTGCCAGCAGCTTCCGAGGGGCAACTAATGAAAAACTGTTTTTT. Translation gives CASSFRGATNEKLFF.

This clonotype was picked up many times. The J gene is TRBJ1-2, the V gene TRBV12-3 or TRBV12-4; TRBD1 matches 7 bases. V lost 5 bases and J lost 8; bases outside the gene matches: 11. This CDR3 has 14 residues. CDR3 nucleotides: TGTGCCAGCAGTCGCAGTGACAGGGTTATCGGCTACACCTTC. Amino acid sequence: CASSRSDRVIGYTF.

In the case of this clonotype: This may come from a read error, since a much larger clone is one base off. CDR3 amino acids: CASRSKLAGGGTDTQYF. CDR3 DNA sequence: TGTGCCAGCAGATCAAAACTAGCGGGGGGGGGCACAGATACGCAGTATTTT. The chain links TRBV7-2 to TRBJ2-3; 13 bases line up with TRBD2. This CDR3 has 17 residues. V shed 6 bases and J 1 base; nucleotides not matched to a gene: 7. Germline lookup yields CDR1 SGHTA and CDR2 FQGNSA.

This clonotype was counted between two and nine times. The V call is TRBV11-2, the J call TRBJ1-2; D call uncertain. Germline assignment: CDR1 SGHAT and CDR2 FQNNGV. V dropped 1 base and J dropped 5 bases, with 17 bases sitting between them. CDR3 size: 16 residues. The CDR3 loop is CASSLGSRAQLYGYTF. The DNA of the CDR3 is TGTGCCAGCAGCTTAGGGTCGAGGGCGCAGCTATATGGCTACACCTTC. The full variable domain, its missing parts supplied by reference TRBV11-2 and TRBJ1-2, is EAGVAQSPRYKIIEKRQSVAFWCNPISGHATLYWYQQILGQGPKLLIQFQNNGVVDDSQLPKDRFSAERLKGVDSTLKIQPAKLEDSAVYLCASSLGSRAQLYGYTFGSGTRLTVV.

On this clonotype: This may be a read error: a much more frequent sequence differs by one nucleotide. V usage is TRBV6-2 or TRBV6-3 and J usage is TRBJ2-1; D is possibly TRBD1 (6 bases). The CDR3 is made up of 16 amino acids. CDR1 and CDR2 from the germline V gene are MNHEY and SVGEGT. CDR3 protein: CASSSPGASSYNEQLF. DNA of the CDR3: TGTGCCAGCAGTTCCCCAGGGGCCAGCTCCTACAATGAGCAGCTCTTC.

This clonotype was seen repeatedly, ten times or more. The chain recombines TRBV12-3 or TRBV12-4 with TRBJ1-2; D is uncertain. V lost 1 base and J 4 bases, leaving 13 bases between the germline ends. The CDR3 consists of 15 residues. The CDR3 here is CASSLGRVIRYGYTF. The CDR3 coding sequence is TGTGCCAGCAGTTTAGGGCGGGTGATACGCTATGGCTACACCTTC.

This clonotype was seen at least ten times. The V and J genes are TRBV4-3 and TRBJ1-2; D possibly corresponds to TRBD1 (5 bases). The CDR3 contains 17 residues. Trimming shortened V by 2 bases and J by 1 base, and 17 bases separated the two germline ends. Germline V gene data show CDR1 as LGHNA and CDR2 as YSLEER. The CDR3: CASSQNSLTVFNYGYTF. Written as DNA, the CDR3 is TGCGCCAGCAGCCAAAACTCCTTGACAGTCTTTAACTATGGCTACACCTTC.

This clonotype was seen ten or more times. This chain links TRBV20-1 with TRBJ2-3; D is unclear. In germline, CDR1 is DFQATT, CDR2 SNEGSKA (reference sequence). The V end was cut by 6 bases, the J end by 0 bases, with 10 bases between. This CDR3 has 13 residues. Written as DNA, the CDR3 is TGCAGTGCAGTGGGCACAAGCACAGATACGCAGTATTTT. Protein: CSAVGTSTDTQYF.

In its sample, this clonotype was seen many times. The V and J genes are TRBV12-3 or TRBV12-4 and TRBJ1-5; 7 bases align to TRBD1. The CDR3 sequence is 15 residues long. V lost 3 bases, J lost 2 bases, and 4 bases stayed unmatched. The CDR3 protein is CASSFQGGRNQPQHF. In nucleotides, the CDR3 is TGTGCCAGCAGTTTTCAGGGGGGACGCAATCAGCCCCAGCATTTT.

This clonotype was observed at least ten times. The chain has TRBV29-1 and TRBJ2-3; weak D call: TRBD1 (5 bases). The CDR3 sequence is 13 residues long. CDR1 is SQVTM and CDR2 is ANQGSEA in the germline V gene. Trimming left V 7 bases short and J 3 bases short, with 14 bases between. CDR3 amino acids: CSDAGRFTDTQYF. The CDR3 DNA follows: TGCAGCGACGCAGGGCGGTTTACAGATACGCAGTATTTT.